This T cell receptor (beta chain) emerged from a study of blood T cell repertoires in COVID-19. Study-level background: COVID-19 samples from acute and convalescent phases originated in the United States, Italy and Spain. T cells, B-cell-depleted T cells, or PBMCs supplied cDNA or gDNA.

CDR1 SGHRS and CDR2 YFSETQ come from the germline V gene. The CDR3 length is 11 residues. The V segment lost 5 bases and the J segment 13 bases; nucleotides outside the gene matches: 8. Original methodology: Nucleated cell number was recorded as an estimate derived from reference gene primer amplification. Profiling relied on immunoSEQ multiplex PCR, and the TCRdb table lists in-frame clones only, not all of them. The V and J calls and clone size were taken over from that table, and D and trimming were inferred from the DNA. The data show about 250,000 clones, approximately 84% seen once. The receptor's source is a man aged 45-60 years with acute or convalescent COVID-19. The chain carries TRBV5-1 and TRBJ1-1; 7 bases map to TRBD1. Sequenced: peripheral blood. CDR3 nucleotide sequence: TGCGCCAGCAGGGGAGACAGGGTTGTTTTCTTT. Translating it yields CASRGDRVVFF.